Shown below are 20 T cell receptor beta chains from a single sample sequenced in a study of T-cell memory formation after mild COVID-19 (TCRdb year 2021). Libraries came from 5' RACE. Sequencing relied on an Illumina NovaSeq 6000. TCRdb's own reprocessing of the public reads used fastp at Q25 and MiXCR and kept productive beta chains. Identical CDR3 proteins give one entry, which carries the most common genes and DNA. The sample profile shows hundreds of thousands of distinct CDR3 sequences; roughly 18% of them were found once. Together, the top ten hold around a fifth of the sample. The sample comprised PBMCs or a T cell subset sorted from them (not recorded which). All receptors derive from a man aged 18 to 35 who had mild COVID-19 (a few samples of this study predate the infection). The sample titles of this study are shuffled in the database, so cell type and time point are left out; the donor was told from shared clones.

At least ten counts were recorded for this clonotype. This chain connects TRBV24-1 to TRBJ2-2, with 9 bases fitting TRBD1. Germline lookup yields CDR1 KGHDR and CDR2 SFDVKD. The junction had 3 bases not matched to a gene; V was cut back by 2 bases and J by 3 bases. There are 16 residues in the CDR3. CDR3 DNA: TGTGCCACCAGTGATTCTGGGACAGGGTACACCGGGGAGCTGTTTTTT. Its translation: CATSDSGTGYTGELFF.

This clonotype was found a few times. The V gene is TRBV5-1, the J gene TRBJ2-7; D is uncertain. Germline-derived CDR1 and CDR2 are SGHRS and YFSETQ. CDR3 length equals 13 residues. Trimming took off 4 bases at V and 6 bases at J, with 14 bases between the two ends. CDR3 sequence reads: CASSPSWGSEQYV. The DNA of the CDR3 is TGCGCCAGCAGCCCCTCGTGGGGATCCGAGCAGTACGTC.

V gene TRBV7-9 combines with J gene TRBJ2-3; D unclear. Germline V gene data show CDR1 as SEHNR and CDR2 as FQNEAQ (reference sequence). With 5 bases removed from V and 0 bases from J, the gap between germline ends came to 15 bases. The CDR3 is made up of 16 amino acids. In DNA, the CDR3 is TGTGCCAGCAGCAAGAGGCCGTGGAATAGCACAGATACGCAGTATTTT. This translates into CASSKRPWNSTDTQYF. The variable domain in full, with the rest retrieved from reference TRBV7-9 and TRBJ2-3, is DTGVSQNPRHKITKRGQNVTFRCDPISEHNRLYWYRQTLGQGPEFLTYFQNEAQLEKSRLLSDRFSAERPKGSFSTLEIQRTEQGDSAMYLCASSKRPWNSTDTQYFGPGTRLTVL.

The chain links TRBV21-1 to TRBJ2-7. TRBV21-1 is shown as a pseudogene. The CDR3 runs 10 residues. The CDR3 DNA follows: TGTGCCAGACGAAACTACGAGCAGTACTTC. This encodes CARRNYEQYF.

This clonotype was seen a few times. This chain uses TRBV4-2 with TRBJ1-1, with D unresolved. This CDR3 region has 15 residues. CDR1 is LGHNA, CDR2 YNFKEQ, per germline. V dropped 0 bases and J dropped 0 bases, with 8 bases sitting between them. The CDR3 loop reads CASSQEAPMNTEAFF. DNA for the CDR3: TGTGCCAGCAGCCAAGAGGCTCCCATGAACACTGAAGCTTTCTTT.

This clonotype was seen only a few times. This chain connects TRBV5-1 to TRBJ2-7; 9 positions match TRBD1. CDR1 SGHRS and CDR2 YFSETQ come from the germline V gene. The J segment lost 3 bases and the V segment lost 4 bases, leaving 8 bases of the junction unmatched. The CDR3 sequence is 15 residues long. CDR3 amino acids: CASSPTGGRNYEQYF. CDR3 coding DNA: TGCGCCAGCAGCCCGACAGGGGGAAGGAACTACGAGCAGTACTTC.

This clonotype has only a few counts. The gene calls are TRBV7-6 and TRBJ2-3, with D perhaps TRBD1 (6 bases). Germline V CDR1 and CDR2: SGHVS, FNYEAQ. V was pared by 0 bases and J by 2 bases, with 9 bases between. The CDR3 extends over 15 amino acids. The CDR3 DNA reads TGTGCCAGCAGCTTAGCGGGGGCCCCCACAGATACGCAGTATTTT. This gives the protein CASSLAGAPTDTQYF.

This clonotype turned up a few times. The CDR3 sequence is CASSDWTEYEQYF. The CDR3, as DNA: TGTGCCAGCAGTGATTGGACTGAGTACGAGCAGTACTTC. The chain carries TRBV25-1 and TRBJ2-7; D perhaps matches TRBD2 (5 bases). CDR1 is MGHDK, CDR2 SYGVNS, per germline. Trimming shortened V by 3 bases and J by 4 bases, and 10 bases separated the two germline ends. This CDR3 spans 13 amino acids.

CDR3 region: CASSFFGGLWDYGYTF. The CDR3 nucleotides read TGTGCCAGCAGTTTTTTCGGGGGTCTGTGGGACTATGGCTACACCTTC. The J gene is TRBJ1-2, the V gene TRBV28, with a possible D match to TRBD1 (5 bases). The CDR3 sequence is 16 residues long. V was cut by 3 bases and J by 3 bases, with 17 bases left in between. Germline-derived CDR1 and CDR2 are MDHEN and SYDVKM.

V usage is TRBV5-3 and J usage is TRBJ2-5, with a weak D call TRBD2 (5 bases). TRBV5-3 is treated as an ORF (open reading frame) with a function not yet certain. Trimming removed 5 bases at V and 5 bases at J, with 16 bases between. The CDR3 has 14 amino acids. This chain's CDR3 is CARSLAWGMETQYF. CDR3 coding DNA: TGTGCCAGAAGTTTAGCGTGGGGAATGGAGACCCAGTACTTC.

The rearrangement links TRBV5-1 to TRBJ1-3; TRBD1 matches at 7 bases. The CDR3 loop spans 14 amino acids. V was pared by 5 bases and J by 3 bases, with 5 bases of the junction left unmatched. Germline loops: CDR1 SGHRS, CDR2 YFSETQ. In DNA, the CDR3 is TGCGCCAGCAGTGGAGGGGGCGGTGGAAACACCATATATTTT. Amino acids: CASSGGGGGNTIYF.

V is TRBV7-9 and J is TRBJ1-4; no reliable D call. V was cut by 5 bases and J by 3 bases, with 10 bases left in between. Germline V CDR1 and CDR2: SEHNR, FQNEAQ (reference sequence). This CDR3 is built from 14 residues. CDR3 sequence (DNA): TGTGCCAGCAGCCGCGCCGGGGCTAATGAAAAACTGTTTTTT. It translates to CASSRAGANEKLFF. The full variable domain, with the rest looked up from reference TRBV7-9 and TRBJ1-4, is DTGVSQNPRHKITKRGQNVTFRCDPISEHNRLYWYRQTLGQGPEFLTYFQNEAQLEKSRLLSDRFSAERPKGSFSTLEIQRTEQGDSAMYLCASSRAGANEKLFFGSGTQLSVL.

This clonotype came up many times. The chain carries TRBV4-1 and TRBJ1-5; a possible D gene is TRBD1 (6 bases). Trimming stripped 1 base from V and 2 bases from J, with 12 bases between. The germline V gene encodes CDR1 MGHRA and CDR2 YSYEKL. This CDR3 has 16 residues. As DNA, the CDR3 is TGCGCCAGCAGCCAAGGTACAGGGTTGCGCAATCAGCCCCAGCATTTT. Its translation is CASSQGTGLRNQPQHF.

This chain connects TRBV5-4 to TRBJ2-7; the D is unclear. V was cut by 6 bases and J by 3 bases, with 13 bases left in between. This CDR3 has 13 residues. Germline CDR1 reads SGHNT; CDR2 reads YYREEE (reference sequence). The DNA of the CDR3 is TGTGCCAGCAACAAAGCATACCGCTACGAGCAGTACGTC. Amino acid sequence: CASNKAYRYEQYV.

This clonotype was observed a few times. V and J are TRBV12-3 or TRBV12-4 and TRBJ1-4; 7 bases fit TRBD1. The CDR3 has 17 amino acids. Trimming cost V 1 base and J 3 bases; bases outside gene matches: 8. CDR3: CASSLETGLDSNEKLFF. The CDR3 region has the DNA TGTGCCAGCAGTTTAGAGACAGGGTTGGATTCTAATGAAAAACTGTTTTTT.

There are a few counts of this clonotype. The rearrangement links TRBV5-1 to TRBJ2-1; 15 bases line up with TRBD2. The CDR3 is 16 residues long. Germline trimming cut 4 bases from V and 7 bases from J; bases unmatched to any gene: 6. Germline CDR1 SGHRS, CDR2 YFSETQ. CDR3 protein: CASSPGTSGGWNEQFF. CDR3 nucleotides: TGCGCCAGCAGCCCCGGGACTAGCGGGGGGTGGAATGAGCAGTTCTTC. Filled out from reference TRBV5-1 and TRBJ2-1, the complete variable domain reads KAGVTQTPRYLIKTRGQQVTLSCSPISGHRSVSWYQQTPGQGLQFLFEYFSETQRNKGNFPGRFSGRQFSNSRSEMNVSTLELGDSALYLCASSPGTSGGWNEQFFGPGTRLTVL.

This chain links TRBV3-1 with TRBJ2-5; 8 bases are shared with TRBD2. Germline assignment: CDR1 LGHDT and CDR2 YNNKEL (reference sequence). The CDR3 totals 16 residues. The J segment lost 4 bases and the V segment lost 1 base, leaving 8 bases of the junction unmatched. CDR3 sequence reads: CASSQGSGGLGETQYF. The CDR3 coding sequence is TGTGCCAGCAGCCAAGGGTCGGGGGGGCTTGGAGAGACCCAGTACTTC.

The chain recombines TRBV5-1 with TRBJ2-2; the match to TRBD1 covers 7 bases. The trim removed 4 bases at V and 1 base at J, leaving 7 bases unmatched. Per germline, CDR1 SGHRS and CDR2 YFSETQ. CDR3 length: 16 amino acids. In nucleotides, the CDR3 is TGCGCCAGCAGCAAGCTAAACAGGGGGAACACCGGGGAGCTGTTTTTT. It encodes CASSKLNRGNTGELFF.

CDR3 nucleotides: TGTGCCAGCGGGGGGACCTACGAGCAGTACTTC. Translation: CASGGTYEQYF. This chain connects TRBV12-3 or TRBV12-4 to TRBJ2-7; a weak D match, TRBD2 (6 bases). This CDR3 region has 11 residues. V gave up 8 bases and J gave up 2 bases, with 7 bases separating them.

In regard to this clonotype: The junction and the germline gene differ at one end; a read error may be behind it. V and J are TRBV5-1 and TRBJ2-2, with D possibly TRBD2 on 5 matching bases. CDR3 length: 15 residues. Per germline, CDR1 SGHRS and CDR2 YFSETQ. The CDR3 is CARSLAEGPTGELFF. As DNA, the CDR3 is TGCGCCAGAAGCTTGGCCGAGGGCCCCACCGGGGAGCTGTTTTTT.